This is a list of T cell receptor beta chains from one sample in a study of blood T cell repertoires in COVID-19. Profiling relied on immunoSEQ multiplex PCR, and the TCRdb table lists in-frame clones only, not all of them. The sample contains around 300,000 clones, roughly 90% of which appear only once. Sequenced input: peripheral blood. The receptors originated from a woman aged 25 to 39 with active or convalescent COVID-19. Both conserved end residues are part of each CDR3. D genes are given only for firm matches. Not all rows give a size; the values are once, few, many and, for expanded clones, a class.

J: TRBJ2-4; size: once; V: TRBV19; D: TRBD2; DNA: TGTGCCAGTAGTATCCCCTCCGCGGGGGGCCTAGCGGTGAGGCTAGCCAAAAACATTCAGTACTTC; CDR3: CASSIPSAGGLAVRLAKNIQYF
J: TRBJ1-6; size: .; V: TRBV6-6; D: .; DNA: TGTGCCAGCAGTTACGGTGGGGCTCTACCAAATTCACCCCTCCACTTT; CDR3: CASSYGGALPNSPLHF
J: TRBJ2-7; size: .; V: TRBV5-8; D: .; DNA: TGTGCCAGCAGCTTGGCCGGCAGGGAATACGAGCAGTACTTC; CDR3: CASSLAGREYEQYF
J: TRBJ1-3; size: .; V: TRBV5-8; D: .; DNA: TGTGCCAGCAGCTTACAGGGAGTGAAAGGAAACACCATATATTTT; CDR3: CASSLQGVKGNTIYF
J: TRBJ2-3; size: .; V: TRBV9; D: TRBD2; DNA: TGTGCCAGCAGCACGAGCGGGAGCTCTTACACAGATACGCAGTATTTT; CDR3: CASSTSGSSYTDTQYF
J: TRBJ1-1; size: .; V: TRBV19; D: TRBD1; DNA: TGTGCCACCACACCGGGACAGGGGGCAGACACTGAAGCTTTCTTT; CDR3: CATTPGQGADTEAFF
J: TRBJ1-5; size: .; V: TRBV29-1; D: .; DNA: TGCAGCGTTGAAAGCGGTCCCGGGCAGCCCCAGCATTTT; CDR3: CSVESGPGQPQHF
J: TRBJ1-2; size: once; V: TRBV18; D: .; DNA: TGTGCCAGCTCACCACAGCAAGGGGTCGCCTATGGCTACACCTTC; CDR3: CASSPQQGVAYGYTF
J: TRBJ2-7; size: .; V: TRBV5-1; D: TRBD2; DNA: TGCGCCAGTCGCGCTCTAGCGGGGGGGCCTCTCGAGCAGTACTTC; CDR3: CASRALAGGPLEQYF
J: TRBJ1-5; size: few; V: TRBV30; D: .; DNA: TGTGCCTGGAGCCTCCTCAGCAATCAGCCCCAGCATTTT; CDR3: CAWSLLSNQPQHF
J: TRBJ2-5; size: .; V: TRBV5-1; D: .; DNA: TGCGCCAGCAGCTTGCAGTCTCAGGAGACCCAGTACTTC; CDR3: CASSLQSQETQYF
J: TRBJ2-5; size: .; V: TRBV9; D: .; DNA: TGTGCCAGCAGCGTAGGGCGGGGGCTGGAGACCCAGTACTTC; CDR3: CASSVGRGLETQYF
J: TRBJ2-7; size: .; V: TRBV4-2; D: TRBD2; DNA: TGTGCCAGCAGCCAAGACCGGTTCAACGCGGGGGGCCTCTACGAGCAGTACTTC; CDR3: CASSQDRFNAGGLYEQYF
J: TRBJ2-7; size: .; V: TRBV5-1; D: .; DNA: TGCGCCAGCAGCTTGGGCGGGATGAAGTCCTACGAGCAGTACTTC; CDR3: CASSLGGMKSYEQYF
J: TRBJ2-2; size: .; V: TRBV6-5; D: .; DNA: TGTGCCAGTAAAGGACAGAGAAACACCGGGGAGCTGTTTTTT; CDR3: CASKGQRNTGELFF
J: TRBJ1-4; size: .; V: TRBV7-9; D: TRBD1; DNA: TGTGCCAGCAGCTACGGACAGGGCGGTGAAAAACTGTTTTTT; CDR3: CASSYGQGGEKLFF
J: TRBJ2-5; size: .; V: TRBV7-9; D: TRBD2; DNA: TGTGCCAGCAGCCTAAGGACTAGCGGGCTGTTGGAAGAGACCCAGTACTTC; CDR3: CASSLRTSGLLEETQYF
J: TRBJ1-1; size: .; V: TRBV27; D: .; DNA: TGTGCCAGCAGTTTGGACTATCCACACCCGGAGGAAGCTTTCTTT; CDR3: CASSLDYPHPEEAFF
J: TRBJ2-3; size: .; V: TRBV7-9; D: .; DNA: TGTGCCAGCAGCCTAGGACACAGGACCGCAGATACGCAGTATTTT; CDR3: CASSLGHRTADTQYF
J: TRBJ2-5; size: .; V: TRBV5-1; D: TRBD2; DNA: TGCGCCAGCAGCGGGGGACTAGCGGCAAAGACCCAGTACTTC; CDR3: CASSGGLAAKTQYF
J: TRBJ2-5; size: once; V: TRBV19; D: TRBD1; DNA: TGTGCCAGCATGGACAGGGGGGAGACCCAGTACTTC; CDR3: CASMDRGETQYF
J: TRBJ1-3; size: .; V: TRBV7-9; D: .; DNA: TGTGCCAGCAGCCCCGTAGGCCAGGGAATGACTGGAAACACCATATATTTT; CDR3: CASSPVGQGMTGNTIYF
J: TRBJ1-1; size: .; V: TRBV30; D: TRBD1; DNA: TGTGCCTGGAGATGGGCCGGGACAGTGAACACTGAAGCTTTCTTT; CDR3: CAWRWAGTVNTEAFF
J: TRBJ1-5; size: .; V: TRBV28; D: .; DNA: TGTACCAGCAGTTTGGGGAGGCAGCCCCAGCATTTT; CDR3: CTSSLGRQPQHF
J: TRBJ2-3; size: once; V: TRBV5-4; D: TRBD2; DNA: TGTGCCAGCAGCTCGACTAGCGGGGGGTTCACAGATACGCAGTATTTT; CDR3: CASSSTSGGFTDTQYF
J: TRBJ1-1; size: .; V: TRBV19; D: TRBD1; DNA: TGTGCCAGTATAGGTAGGGGGCTTTCGAACACTGAAGCTTTCTTT; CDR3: CASIGRGLSNTEAFF
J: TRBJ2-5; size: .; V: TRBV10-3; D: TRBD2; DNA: TGTGCCATCAGTGATCGACTAGCGGGGGGGCAAGAGACCCAGTACTTC; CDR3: CAISDRLAGGQETQYF
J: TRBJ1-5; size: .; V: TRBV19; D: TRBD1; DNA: TGTGCCAGTAGTAAAACGACTGGGACAGGGGGGAGCAATCAGCCCCAGCATTTT; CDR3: CASSKTTGTGGSNQPQHF
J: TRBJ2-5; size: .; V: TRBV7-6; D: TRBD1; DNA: TGTGCCAGCAGCACCCGGGACAGGACAAACAAAGAGACCCAGTACTTC; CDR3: CASSTRDRTNKETQYF
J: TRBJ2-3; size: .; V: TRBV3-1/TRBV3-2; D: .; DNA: TGTGCCAGCAGCCAGGCCGATTACGGATACGAGGCAACGCAGTATTTT; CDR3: CASSQADYGYEATQYF
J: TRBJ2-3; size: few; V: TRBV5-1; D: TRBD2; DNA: TGCGCCAGCAGCTTACTAGCGGGGACTGGGGATACGCAGTATTTT; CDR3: CASSLLAGTGDTQYF
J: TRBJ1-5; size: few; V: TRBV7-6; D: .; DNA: TGTGCCAGCAGCTTAGACGCAGGGATTAATCAGCCCCAGCATTTT; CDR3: CASSLDAGINQPQHF
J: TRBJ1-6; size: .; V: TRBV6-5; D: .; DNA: TGTGCCAGCAGGAGGGACACCGGGTGGAATTCACCCCTCCACTTT; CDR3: CASRRDTGWNSPLHF
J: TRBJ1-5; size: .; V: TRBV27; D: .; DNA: TGTGCCAGCAGTGGACACGACAATCAGCCCCAGCATTTT; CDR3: CASSGHDNQPQHF
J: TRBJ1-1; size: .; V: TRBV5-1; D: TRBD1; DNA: TGCGCCAGCAGCTCCCGATGGACAGGGATGAGCACTGAAGCTTTCTTT; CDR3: CASSSRWTGMSTEAFF
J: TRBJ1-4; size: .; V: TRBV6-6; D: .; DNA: TGTGCCAGCAGTTACTGGCAGGGTTTTGAAAAACTGTTTTTT; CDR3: CASSYWQGFEKLFF
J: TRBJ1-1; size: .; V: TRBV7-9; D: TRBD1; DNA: TGTGCCAGCAGCTGGGACAGGGGCCTACTGAACACTGAAGCTTTCTTT; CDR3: CASSWDRGLLNTEAFF
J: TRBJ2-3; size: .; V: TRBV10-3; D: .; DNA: TGTGCTTCTCAGAACGACGGGGGTAATACGCAGTATTTT; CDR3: CASQNDGGNTQYF
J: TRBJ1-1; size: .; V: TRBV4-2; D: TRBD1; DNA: TGTGCCAGCAGCCCGACAGGGGGGACTGAAGCTTTCTTT; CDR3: CASSPTGGTEAFF
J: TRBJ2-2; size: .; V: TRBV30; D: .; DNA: TGTGCCTGGAGAATTGAGGTGAACACCGGGGAGCTGTTTTTT; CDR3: CAWRIEVNTGELFF
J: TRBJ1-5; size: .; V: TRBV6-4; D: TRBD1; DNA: TGTGCCAGCAGTCCAACAGGGGCCCAGCCCCAGCATTTT; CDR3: CASSPTGAQPQHF